These T cell receptor beta chains were read from a single sample in a study of T cells in Graves' hyperthyroidism and ophthalmopathy. MiXCR was run by TCRdb on the multiplex PCR reads, yielding one entry per CDR3 protein. The sample comprises 540,000 or so distinct CDR3 sequences, around 45% of which are singletons, and roughly 19% rests with the top ten. Sample: peripheral blood or thyroid tissue (not recorded which). These receptors were collected from an adult woman with Graves' disease, either hyperthyroidism or ophthalmopathy (not recorded which). The CDR3 runs from the conserved cysteine through the conserved F or W. The D gene is left open where the match is weak. Size is omitted from some rows. Given values are once, few, many or a class for expanded clones.

d_call j_call clone_size v_call cdr3_nt cdr3_aa
TRBD1 TRBJ1-1 many TRBV6-1 TGTGCCGGAGGGGGCAGGGGTCCCGCTGAAGCTTTCTTT CAGGGRGPAEAFF
- TRBJ2-2 many TRBV6-5 TGTGCCAGCAGGGGCAGGGAGTCGACCGGGGAGCTGTTTTTT CASRGRESTGELFF
- TRBJ1-6 many TRBV6-5 TGTGCCAGCAGTTATCGGCCTGACGGAAGAGGTTCACCCCTCCACTTT CASSYRPDGRGSPLHF
- TRBJ1-1 many TRBV12-3/TRBV12-4 TGTGCCAGCAGTTTAGCAGGGGCCAAGAACACTGAAGCTTTCTTT CASSLAGAKNTEAFF
TRBD2 TRBJ2-5 - TRBV10-3 TGTGCCATCAGTGAATGGGAGGGGATGATGGAGACCCAGTACTTC CAISEWEGMMETQYF
- TRBJ1-1 - TRBV29-1 TGCAGCGTTAGTGGGAGCGGGGGGGGCACTGAAGCTTTCTTT CSVSGSGGGTEAFF
- TRBJ2-7 many TRBV6-1 TGTGCCAGCAGTGAAGAGGGCGCGAACTCCTACGAGCAGTACTTC CASSEEGANSYEQYF
TRBD1 TRBJ1-2 - TRBV5-1 TGCGCCAGCAGATATCGGGACAGGGGAATCTATGGCTACACCTTC CASRYRDRGIYGYTF
TRBD1 TRBJ2-5 - TRBV11-1 TGTGCCAGCAGCCCTCGACAGGGGAACCAAGAGACCCAGTACTTC CASSPRQGNQETQYF
- TRBJ2-6 - TRBV7-2 TGTGCCCTACGTGGCCCCTCTGGGGCCAACGTCCTGACTTTC CALRGPSGANVLTF
- TRBJ2-7 many TRBV7-6 TGTGCCAGCAGCAGCGGGCCGAACTACGAGCAGTACTTC CASSSGPNYEQYF
TRBD2 TRBJ2-5 few TRBV27 TGTGCCAGCAGTCCCCTAGCGGGATTGGAGACCCAGTACTTC CASSPLAGLETQYF
TRBD1 TRBJ1-4 - TRBV30 TGTGCCTGGAGTCCGGACAGGGCCGAAAAACTGTTTTTT CAWSPDRAEKLFF
- TRBJ1-1 many TRBV5-8 TGTGCCAGCAGCCCTTGGCGGAGGGAGGCCACTGAAGCTTTCTTT CASSPWRREATEAFF
- TRBJ1-5 - TRBV4-1 TGCGCCAGCAGCGGGGTGGGTAGACCCCAGCATTTT CASSGVGRPQHF
- TRBJ1-1 - TRBV29-1 TGCAGCGTGGATGTGGGGGCTGGGAACACTGAAGCTTTCTTT CSVDVGAGNTEAFF
- TRBJ2-7 - TRBV19 TGTGCCAGTAGTGCTGATTTCTACGAGCAGTACTTC CASSADFYEQYF
- TRBJ1-2 - TRBV29-1 TGCAGCGTTGAGGGAGGAGGTGCCTATGGCTACACCTTC CSVEGGGAYGYTF
TRBD1 TRBJ2-5 once TRBV7-9 TGTGCCAGCAGCTCCCGGACAGGGGCCAGGGGAGAGACCCAGTACTTC CASSSRTGARGETQYF
- TRBJ2-2 many TRBV9 TGTGCCAGCAGCGCCCGAGGGGGGGGGTCCATCGGGGAGCTGTTTTTT CASSARGGGSIGELFF
- TRBJ2-7 many TRBV5-1 TGCGCCAGCAGCCCCCGTAGGGGTTTAATCGCCGAGCAGTACTTC CASSPRRGLIAEQYF
- TRBJ1-1 - TRBV7-2 TGTGCCAGCAGCTTAGAAGGGGATAGGGGGATGTTGAACACTGAAGCTTTCTTT CASSLEGDRGMLNTEAFF
TRBD1 TRBJ2-7 many TRBV20-1 TGCAGTGCTAGAGACCCGGACAGGGTCAAGATCCACGAGCAGTACTTC CSARDPDRVKIHEQYF
- TRBJ1-5 many TRBV15 TGTGCCACCAGCAGACCAAGGGGGAACCAGCCCCAGCATTTT CATSRPRGNQPQHF
TRBD1 TRBJ1-4 few TRBV28 TGTGCCAGCAGCAGTCCCGGGACAGGGTTGAATGAAAAACTGTTTTTT CASSSPGTGLNEKLFF
- TRBJ2-5 - TRBV7-9 TGCGCCAGCAGCTTCTACCAAGAGACCCAGTACTTC CASSFYQETQYF
- TRBJ1-1 - TRBV25-1 TGTGCCAGCAGTGATCGGGGGTCCTTTCTCACTGAAGCTTTCTTT CASSDRGSFLTEAFF
TRBD2 TRBJ2-7 many TRBV29-1 TGCAGCGTCGGGGGACTAGCGGATTCCTACGAGCAGTACTTC CSVGGLADSYEQYF
- TRBJ1-2 - TRBV7-8 TGTGCCAGCAATTTCGGGGATGGTTACACCTTC CASNFGDGYTF
- TRBJ2-5 many TRBV4-1 TGCGCCAGCAGGGGTATCGGGTGGGACTTGGGGACCCAGTACTTC CASRGIGWDLGTQYF
- TRBJ1-6 many TRBV6-1 TGTGCCAGCTCTTACAGGCCGAGCTCCTATAATTCACCCCTCCACTTT CASSYRPSSYNSPLHF
TRBD1 TRBJ1-2 once TRBV5-1 TGCGCCAGCAGCTTGGGAGGGACAGGTGGTGGCTATGGCTACACCTTC CASSLGGTGGGYGYTF
- TRBJ2-7 - TRBV27 TGTGCCAGCAGGCGTGGGACGACCGTCGACTACGAGCAGTACTTC CASRRGTTVDYEQYF
- TRBJ1-3 - TRBV7-9 TGTGCCAGCAGCTTAAGCAGGGACACTGGCTACACCATATATTTT CASSLSRDTGYTIYF
- TRBJ1-1 - TRBV11-1 TGCGCCAGCAGCTTGAGCGAAAAGAACACTGAAGCTTTCTTT CASSLSEKNTEAFF
- TRBJ2-3 - TRBV6-5 TGTGCCAGCAGGAACACAGCAGATACGCAGTATTTT CASRNTADTQYF
- TRBJ2-1 - TRBV11-2 TGTGCCAGCAGCCACATCCGGGACGGTCTCTACAATGAGCAGTTCTTC CASSHIRDGLYNEQFF
- TRBJ1-1 many TRBV19 TGTGCCAGTAGTTTGCTCACAGGGTACACTGAAGCTTTCTTT CASSLLTGYTEAFF
TRBD1 TRBJ1-6 - TRBV2 TGTGCCAGCCAAACCGGGACAGGGACTTCACCCCTCCACTTT CASQTGTGTSPLHF
TRBD1 TRBJ1-2 many TRBV7-2 TGTGCCAGCAGTCAGGGACAGCTCGGTGGCTACACCTTC CASSQGQLGGYTF
TRBD1 TRBJ1-1 many TRBV12-3/TRBV12-4 TGTGCCAGCAGTTTCAAAGCGACAGGGGAAGCTTTCTTT CASSFKATGEAFF
- TRBJ1-1 - TRBV30 TGTGCCTGGAGTGTATTTCAGGGCACGAACACTGAAGCTTTCTTT CAWSVFQGTNTEAFF
TRBD2 TRBJ2-7 - TRBV20-1 TGCAGTGCTAGAGATTTCAGCGGGAGCGGGATCGAGCAGTACTTC CSARDFSGSGIEQYF
- TRBJ1-5 - TRBV12-3/TRBV12-4 TGTGCCAGCAGTTTAGCGTTCGGACCAAATGGAGCCCAGCATTTT CASSLAFGPNGAQHF
- TRBJ1-1 many TRBV7-9 TGTGCCAGCCACTCCGGGGGCCTAAACACTGAAGCTTTCTTT CASHSGGLNTEAFF
- TRBJ1-3 many TRBV12-3/TRBV12-4 TGTGCCAGCACCCTGGGGGGCAACACCATATATTTT CASTLGGNTIYF